Listed below are T cell receptor beta chains from one sample, sequenced in a study of T cells after yellow fever vaccination. TCRdb re-called the 5' RACE reads with MiXCR, one entry per CDR3 protein. The sample gives around 600,000 distinct CDR3 sequences, 12% of which show up once; more than 13% is in the top ten. The sample was PBMCs, taken on the day of the yellow fever booster vaccination. The receptor source for this set is a man aged 30-40 years who received the YFV17D yellow fever vaccine. Both conserved end residues are part of each CDR3. A D gene is named only where the DNA matches it firmly. Size is stated for part of the rows, as once, few or many counts, or as a class when the clone is expanded.

V	size	J	D	DNA	CDR3
TRBV6-5	-	TRBJ2-6	TRBD2	TGTGCCAGCAGTTACAGGCGGGGGGGTCTCTCTGGGGCCAACGTCCTGACTTTC	CASSYRRGGLSGANVLTF
TRBV6-1	few	TRBJ2-7	TRBD1	TGTGCCAGCAGCCCCGGGACAGGGGGCTGGCACGAGCAGTACTTC	CASSPGTGGWHEQYF
TRBV27	few	TRBJ2-5	-	TGTGCCAGCAGTTTAGTTGGGGACCATGCGGAGACCCAGTACTTC	CASSLVGDHAETQYF
TRBV20-1	-	TRBJ1-5	TRBD1	TGCAGTGCGAAGTCAGGGGGATATCAGCCCCAGCATTTT	CSAKSGGYQPQHF
TRBV9	few	TRBJ2-3	-	TGTGCCAGCAGCGTATTTGCTAGCACAGATACGCAGTATTTT	CASSVFASTDTQYF
TRBV20-1	many	TRBJ2-1	-	TGCAGTGCTTATAGCGCAAACTACAATGAGCAGTTCTTC	CSAYSANYNEQFF
TRBV6-2/TRBV6-3	many	TRBJ2-7	-	TGTGCCAGCAGTTACGGGGTCGAGTACGGCAAATCTTACGAGCAGTACTTC	CASSYGVEYGKSYEQYF
TRBV24-1	-	TRBJ2-3	-	TGTGCCACCAGTGATCTGGACGGTGGGCCAGATACGCAGTATTTT	CATSDLDGGPDTQYF
TRBV27	few	TRBJ2-5	TRBD2	TGTGCCAGCAGTGACCGACTAGCGGTCGGGGTAGAGACCCAGTACTTC	CASSDRLAVGVETQYF
TRBV6-2/TRBV6-3	few	TRBJ1-1	-	TGTGCCAGCAGTGTGGGCCCATCCTTGAACACTGAAGCTTTCTTT	CASSVGPSLNTEAFF
TRBV12-3/TRBV12-4	few	TRBJ2-7	-	TGTGCCAGCAGGAGTCCAGGTGCCTACGAGCAGTACTTC	CASRSPGAYEQYF
TRBV6-1	-	TRBJ2-7	TRBD1	TGTGCCAGCATCCACCGGGACAGGGGTAACGAGCAGTACTTC	CASIHRDRGNEQYF
TRBV15	many	TRBJ2-2	-	TGTGCCACCAGCAGACCCCGGGACTCTAACACCGGGGAGCTGTTTTTT	CATSRPRDSNTGELFF
TRBV5-1	few	TRBJ2-2	TRBD1	TGCGCCAGCAGCTTTACCGGGACAGGAAACGGGGAGCTGTTTTTT	CASSFTGTGNGELFF
TRBV12-3/TRBV12-4	few	TRBJ1-4	-	TGTGCCAGCAGCGTGGACAGCGCCTATGAAAAACTGTTTTTT	CASSVDSAYEKLFF
TRBV12-3/TRBV12-4	few	TRBJ1-1	TRBD1	TGTGCCAGCAGCTTATCAGCCGGGACAGGTAACACTGAAGCTTTCTTT	CASSLSAGTGNTEAFF
TRBV2	few	TRBJ2-1	TRBD2	TGTGCCAGCAGTGACGGGAGGCAGCCCCAGGGTGAGCAGTTCTTC	CASSDGRQPQGEQFF
TRBV11-2	-	TRBJ2-2	TRBD1	TGTGCCAGCAGCTTAAAGTCCGCGACAGGGGGCTTGACCGGGGAGCTGTTTTTT	CASSLKSATGGLTGELFF
TRBV19	-	TRBJ2-1	-	TGTGCCAGTAGTGGGCGATTTGCGGCGAGCTCCTACAATGAGCAGTTCTTC	CASSGRFAASSYNEQFF
TRBV12-3/TRBV12-4	many	TRBJ1-3	-	TGTGCCAGCACAAAGGGAGGAAACACCATATATTTT	CASTKGGNTIYF
TRBV7-3	-	TRBJ2-1	-	TGTGCCAGCAGCCCGGATCTGACGGCGTACAATGAGCAGTTCTTC	CASSPDLTAYNEQFF
TRBV28	few	TRBJ1-1	-	TGTGCCAGCATGTGGGGGGGCGTCTCTGAAGCTTTCTTT	CASMWGGVSEAFF
TRBV7-9	few	TRBJ1-6	TRBD1	TGTGCCAGCAGCTCCCCACCCGGGACAGGGGGCGATTCACCCCTCCACTTT	CASSSPPGTGGDSPLHF
TRBV4-2	many	TRBJ2-1	-	TGTGCCAGCAGCCGGTCACAGGTCAATGAGCAGTTCTTC	CASSRSQVNEQFF
TRBV7-9	-	TRBJ2-1	-	TGTGCCAGCAGCCCCCCCTTTCGCGCGGGGCCAGACAATGAGCAGTTCTTC	CASSPPFRAGPDNEQFF
TRBV7-6	few	TRBJ2-1	TRBD2	TGTGCCAGCAGCCCTTCGGCGGGAGAGGTAATCTACAATGAGCAGTTCTTC	CASSPSAGEVIYNEQFF
TRBV12-5	-	TRBJ2-1	TRBD2	TGTGCTAGTGGCGCCCCACTAGCGGCCTACAATGAGCAGTTCTTC	CASGAPLAAYNEQFF
TRBV11-2	many	TRBJ1-1	-	TGTGCCAGCAGCTTAATCGGGATGGGGGGGATCATGAACACTGAAGCTTTCTTT	CASSLIGMGGIMNTEAFF
TRBV6-2/TRBV6-3	-	TRBJ2-2	-	TGTGCCAGCAAAGGGGGGTCAGCCAGCCTTTTCACCGGGGAGCTGTTTTTT	CASKGGSASLFTGELFF
TRBV7-2	-	TRBJ2-5	-	TGTGCCAGCAGCCCAGGAGGGGGGGCCCCAGAGACCCAGTACTTC	CASSPGGGAPETQYF
TRBV3-1	-	TRBJ2-5	TRBD1	TGTGCCAGCAGCCTTGGACAGGGGGGCAGGTGGGAGACCCAGTACTTC	CASSLGQGGRWETQYF
TRBV7-2	many	TRBJ2-7	-	TGTGCCAGCGCCCTCACCCAATACGAGCAGTACTTC	CASALTQYEQYF
TRBV20-1	-	TRBJ1-2	TRBD1	TGCAGTGCTACACGGGACAGAGATGGCTACACCTTC	CSATRDRDGYTF
TRBV30	-	TRBJ2-1	-	TGTGCCTGGAGTGAACAGCTCAAATTGAGGGAGTTCTTC	CAWSEQLKLREFF
TRBV20-1	-	TRBJ2-2	-	TGCAGTGCCCAACCCCATGGGGCGGGCACCGGGGAGCTGTTTTTT	CSAQPHGAGTGELFF
TRBV7-8	many	TRBJ2-5	-	TGTGCCAGCACCCCCGGGGCATCCCAGTACTTC	CASTPGASQYF
TRBV19	-	TRBJ1-5	-	TGTGCCAGTAGTATAGCTGGGGCTGGGCAGCCCCAGCATTTT	CASSIAGAGQPQHF
TRBV6-4	-	TRBJ2-2	-	TGTGCCAGAAGGGAGCTGTTTTTT	CARRELFF